Listed below are T cell receptor beta chains from one sample, sequenced in a study of HIV-infected patients and healthy controls. TCRdb fed the 5' RACE reads into MiXCR, producing one record per CDR3 protein. Of thousands of distinct CDR3 sequences listed, roughly 5% are singletons. Source: blood, taken during antiretroviral therapy. Receptors were obtained from an adult with HIV infection. The CDR3 runs from the conserved cysteine through the conserved F or W. A D gene is named only where the DNA matches it firmly. Only some rows state a clone size, as once, few, many or a class for expanded clones.

V gene,D gene,clone size,J gene,CDR3 protein,CDR3 DNA
TRBV28,NA,medium-sized,TRBJ2-2,CASSFWRTNTGELFF,TGTGCCAGCAGTTTCTGGCGGACGAACACCGGGGAGCTGTTTTTT
TRBV9,TRBD1,medium-sized,TRBJ2-7,CASSFDGTGDYEQYF,TGTGCCAGCAGCTTCGACGGGACAGGGGATTACGAGCAGTACTTC
TRBV20-1,NA,few,TRBJ2-7,CSARDQGTLTDTYEQYF,TGCAGTGCTAGAGATCAGGGGACCCTGACAGATACCTACGAGCAGTACTTC
TRBV20-1,NA,many,TRBJ2-7,CSAPAPGDYEQYF,TGCAGTGCCCCGGCCCCAGGTGATTACGAGCAGTACTTC
TRBV7-2,TRBD1,medium-sized,TRBJ1-1,CASSFRDRAFSTEAFF,TGTGCCAGCAGCTTCCGGGACAGGGCTTTTTCCACTGAAGCTTTCTTT
TRBV7-2,NA,many,TRBJ2-1,CASSLAGLESSYNEQFF,TGTGCCAGCAGCTTAGCCGGGCTAGAGAGCTCCTACAATGAGCAGTTCTTC
TRBV11-2,NA,many,TRBJ1-2,CASSRPGVEIHGYTF,TGTGCCAGCAGCCGCCCGGGGGTTGAGATACATGGCTACACCTTC
TRBV7-6,NA,NA,TRBJ2-1,CASSTRPETRDNEQFF,TGTGCCAGCAGCACTAGGCCCGAGACCCGAGACAATGAGCAGTTCTTC
TRBV28,TRBD2,NA,TRBJ2-1,CASKKAGGEVNEQFF,TGTGCCAGCAAGAAAGCGGGAGGGGAGGTCAATGAGCAGTTCTTC
TRBV5-4,NA,many,TRBJ2-7,CASSPFGGGVSYEQYF,TGTGCCAGCAGCCCGTTCGGCGGGGGCGTCTCCTACGAGCAGTACTTC
TRBV18,NA,medium-sized,TRBJ2-1,CASSPRRDSYNEQFF,TGTGCCAGCTCACCACGGCGCGACAGTTACAATGAGCAGTTCTTC
TRBV15,NA,medium-sized,TRBJ1-5,CATSRGGRGPNQPQHF,TGTGCCACCAGCAGAGGAGGTAGGGGCCCCAATCAGCCCCAGCATTTT
TRBV7-2,NA,many,TRBJ1-5,CASSSERTQPQHF,TGTGCCAGCAGCTCCGAGCGAACTCAGCCCCAGCATTTT
TRBV12-3/TRBV12-4,NA,medium-sized,TRBJ2-3,CASSFSPDRETQYF,TGTGCCAGCAGTTTCAGCCCAGATAGGGAAACGCAGTATTTT
TRBV19,NA,medium-sized,TRBJ1-5,CASSTTKGFGNQPQHF,TGTGCCAGTAGTACGACCAAAGGGTTTGGCAATCAGCCCCAGCATTTT
TRBV7-9,TRBD2,medium-sized,TRBJ2-1,CASSLGLAGSYNEQFF,TGTGCCAGCAGCTTGGGACTAGCGGGATCCTACAATGAGCAGTTCTTC
TRBV7-2,TRBD2,medium-sized,TRBJ2-3,CASSLGVAGGDDTQYF,TGTGCCAGCAGCTTAGGTGTAGCGGGGGGCGATGATACGCAGTATTTT
TRBV2,NA,many,TRBJ1-2,CASWGRTHGYTF,TGTGCCAGCTGGGGTAGGACACATGGCTACACCTTC
TRBV10-1,NA,NA,TRBJ1-2,CASSESNGNYGYTF,TGCGCCAGCAGTGAGTCGAATGGGAACTATGGCTACACCTTC
TRBV20-1,TRBD1,many,TRBJ1-4,CSAAPGTGDNEKLFF,TGCAGTGCTGCGCCCGGGACAGGGGATAATGAAAAACTGTTTTTT
TRBV27,TRBD1,medium-sized,TRBJ1-5,CASSFGTGGNQPQHF,TGTGCCAGCAGCTTCGGGACAGGGGGCAATCAGCCCCAGCATTTT
TRBV2,NA,NA,TRBJ2-7,CASREFFEQYF,TGTGCCAGCAGGGAGTTCTTCGAGCAGTACTTC
TRBV29-1,TRBD2,few,TRBJ2-1,CSVEGPSGGYNEQFF,TGCAGCGTTGAAGGTCCTAGCGGGGGGTACAATGAGCAGTTCTTC
TRBV5-6,NA,many,TRBJ1-2,CASSLAGGGRRDGYTF,TGTGCCAGCAGCTTGGCCGGGGGGGGGCGACGGGATGGCTACACCTTC
TRBV28,NA,many,TRBJ1-5,CASRTGTNQPQHF,TGTGCCAGCAGAACAGGGACCAATCAGCCCCAGCATTTT
TRBV6-1,TRBD1,medium-sized,TRBJ2-7,CASSSTGGGGIYEQYF,TGTGCCAGCAGTAGTACAGGGGGCGGTGGGATTTACGAGCAGTACTTC
TRBV4-1,NA,medium-sized,TRBJ2-6,CASRKTSDTHSSGANVLTF,TGCGCCAGCAGGAAGACCAGCGACACACACAGCTCTGGGGCCAACGTCCTGACTTTC
TRBV2,NA,NA,TRBJ2-5,CASSDYQETQYF,TGTGCCAGCAGTGACTATCAAGAGACCCAGTACTTC
TRBV11-2,TRBD2,medium-sized,TRBJ2-5,CASSPSPTSVQETQYF,TGTGCCAGCAGCCCCTCCCCGACTAGCGTCCAAGAGACCCAGTACTTC
TRBV30,NA,medium-sized,TRBJ2-7,CAWSTGTGNYEQYF,TGTGCCTGGAGTACCGGGACTGGGAACTACGAGCAGTACTTC
TRBV24-1,NA,medium-sized,TRBJ2-2,CATSDPGIAGELFF,TGTGCCACCAGTGATCCGGGGATCGCCGGGGAGCTGTTTTTT
TRBV29-1,TRBD2,medium-sized,TRBJ2-1,CSVRTSGSRPSYNEQFF,TGCAGCGTGAGGACTAGCGGGAGTAGGCCTTCCTACAATGAGCAGTTCTTC
TRBV28,NA,medium-sized,TRBJ2-4,CASSLEWSKNIQYF,TGTGCCAGCAGTTTAGAGTGGTCCAAAAACATTCAGTACTTC
TRBV20-1,NA,NA,TRBJ2-3,CSGGESSTDTQYF,TGCAGTGGGGGGGAGTCTAGCACAGATACGCAGTATTTT
TRBV28,NA,few,TRBJ2-7,CASSSPRGSSYEQYF,TGTGCCAGCAGTTCCCCTAGGGGTAGCTCCTACGAGCAGTACTTC
TRBV3-1,NA,medium-sized,TRBJ2-1,CASSQDITYYEQFF,TGTGCCAGCAGCCAAGATATAACTTACTATGAGCAGTTCTTC
TRBV6-5,NA,many,TRBJ1-2,CASSYRGSRDYGYTF,TGTGCCAGCAGTTATCGGGGGAGTAGGGACTATGGCTACACCTTC
TRBV7-8,TRBD2,medium-sized,TRBJ2-7,CASSPGLAGVRSYEQYF,TGTGCCAGCAGCCCCGGACTAGCGGGAGTCCGCTCCTACGAGCAGTACTTC
TRBV7-8,NA,NA,TRBJ2-1,CASSPRRSGSYNEQFF,TGTGCCAGCAGCCCGCGCCGCTCTGGGTCCTACAATGAGCAGTTCTTC
TRBV7-6,NA,medium-sized,TRBJ1-5,CASSSASDSNQPQHF,TGTGCCAGCAGCTCCGCGTCCGATAGCAATCAGCCCCAGCATTTT